These 32 T cell receptor beta chains came from one sample sequenced in a study of blood T cell repertoires in COVID-19. Using immunoSEQ multiplex PCR, the repertoire was profiled, and TCRdb retains in-frame clones only, with some absent. The table lists approximately 210,000 clones, 65% to 90% of them singletons. Sample: PBMCs or T cells enriched from blood (not recorded which). The receptors originated from a man aged 35-49 years who had recovered from COVID-19.

This chain uses TRBV7-8 with TRBJ2-5; maybe TRBD1 (5 bases). Trimming removed 2 bases at V and 2 bases at J, with 9 bases between. Germline V lookup: CDR1 SGHVS, CDR2 FQNEAQ. The CDR3 loop spans 14 amino acids. As DNA, the CDR3 is TGTGCCAGCAGCTTAAATCAGGGTCAAGAGACCCAGTACTTC. Protein product: CASSLNQGQETQYF.

This chain connects TRBV9 to TRBJ1-1; TRBD1 is a possible D gene (5 bases). The CDR3 loop spans 10 amino acids. From germline, CDR1 is SGDLS and CDR2 YYNGEE. The V gene lost 4 bases and the J gene lost 12 bases, with 10 bases spanning the gap. In DNA, the CDR3 is TGTGCCAGCAGCCAAAAGGGGACTTTCTTT. The encoded protein is CASSQKGTFF.

V usage is TRBV12-3 or TRBV12-4 and J usage is TRBJ1-3, with 9 bases matching TRBD1. The CDR3 contains 13 residues. V lost 11 bases, J lost 2 bases, and 4 bases stayed unmatched. CDR3 in DNA: TGTGCCGGGAGGACAGGGGCTGGAAACACCATATATTTT. It encodes CAGRTGAGNTIYF.

The chain recombines TRBV11-2 with TRBJ2-3; TRBD2 matches 10 bases. The germline V gene has CDR1 SGHAT and CDR2 FQNNGV. This CDR3 has 17 residues. Losses at the gene ends were 0 bases for V and 6 bases for J; bases not matched to a gene: 9. CDR3 sequence: CASSLDPSGSGMDTQYF. CDR3 DNA: TGTGCCAGCAGCTTAGATCCTAGCGGGAGTGGTATGGATACGCAGTATTTT.

The CDR3 is CASSAGYTEAFF. As DNA, the CDR3 is TGTGCCAGCAGCGCCGGGTACACTGAAGCTTTCTTT. This chain joins TRBV6-5 and TRBJ1-1; D gene ambiguous. The CDR3 sequence is 12 residues long. Trimming pared 6 bases from V and 3 bases from J, leaving 8 bases between. CDR1 MNHEY and CDR2 SVGAGI come from the germline V gene.

CDR3 residues: CASRPGLGLGEQFF. The CDR3 nucleotides read TGTGCCAGCAGACCGGGACTAGGGCTCGGTGAGCAGTTCTTC. The V call is TRBV6-5, the J call TRBJ2-1, with 8 positions matching TRBD2. J gave up 9 bases and V 6 bases, and 10 bases lay outside the gene matches. The CDR3 covers 14 residues. The germline gives CDR1 MNHEY, CDR2 SVGAGI.

V gene TRBV5-1 combines with J gene TRBJ1-2; 7 nucleotides agree with TRBD1. The CDR3 runs 13 residues. V trimming: 0 bases; J trimming: 6 bases; junction bases outside the gene matches: 2. Germline-derived CDR1 and CDR2 are SGHRS and YFSETQ. CDR3 bases: TGCGCCAGCAGCTTGGGACAGGGAAATGGCTACACCTTC. Residues: CASSLGQGNGYTF.

The chain links TRBV11-2 to TRBJ1-2; 7 bases align to TRBD1. J lost 3 bases, V lost 5 bases, and 12 bases had no gene match. CDR3 length: 16 amino acids. In germline, CDR1 is SGHAT, CDR2 FQNNGV. Here the CDR3 reads CASSRNTGAVYYGYTF. CDR3 coding DNA: TGTGCCAGCAGCCGAAACACAGGGGCGGTTTACTATGGCTACACCTTC. The variable domain in full, with the rest retrieved from reference TRBV11-2 and TRBJ1-2, is EAGVAQSPRYKIIEKRQSVAFWCNPISGHATLYWYQQILGQGPKLLIQFQNNGVVDDSQLPKDRFSAERLKGVDSTLKIQPAKLEDSAVYLCASSRNTGAVYYGYTFGSGTRLTVV.

CDR3 loop: CASSQDPSGRANEQFF. In nucleotides, the CDR3 is TGCGCCAGCAGCCAAGATCCTAGCGGGAGGGCCAATGAGCAGTTCTTC. This rearrangement joins TRBV4-1 to TRBJ2-1; TRBD2 agrees at 12 bases. Looked up from germline, CDR1 is MGHRA and CDR2 is YSYEKL. The trim removed 0 bases at V and 6 bases at J, leaving 3 bases unmatched. The CDR3 runs 16 residues.

This chain uses TRBV29-1 with TRBJ2-5, with D possibly TRBD1 on 7 matching bases. V lost 5 bases to trimming and J lost 2 bases, with 12 bases between them. The CDR3 has 13 amino acids. Germline-derived CDR1 and CDR2 are SQVTM and ANQGSEA. Here the CDR3 DNA reads TGCAGCGTTAGATCAGGGGGGCAAGAGACCCAGTACTTC. This sequence encodes CSVRSGGQETQYF. Together with reference TRBV29-1 and TRBJ2-5, the CDR3 gives the full variable domain: SAVISQKPSRDICQRGTSLTIQCQVDSQVTMMFWYRQQPGQSLTLIATANQGSEATYESGFVIDKFPISRPNLTFSTLTVSNMSPEDSSIYLCSVRSGGQETQYFGPGTRLLVL.

V is TRBV6-2 or TRBV6-3 and J is TRBJ2-1; 9 bases are shared with TRBD2. This CDR3 spans 17 amino acids. J gave up 3 bases and V 4 bases, and 10 bases lay outside the gene matches. Germline V gene sequence: CDR1 MNHEY, CDR2 SVGEGT. Written as DNA, the CDR3 is TGTGCCAGCAGTTTTTTGTCGACTAGCGGCGTCTACAATGAGCAGTTCTTC. Amino acids: CASSFLSTSGVYNEQFF.

The chain has TRBV5-1 and TRBJ2-5; maybe TRBD1 (6 bases). Germline CDR1 reads SGHRS; CDR2 reads YFSETQ. V lost 0 bases, J lost 5 bases, and 17 bases lay in between. The CDR3 is 16 amino acids. The CDR3 nucleotides are TGCGCCAGCAGCTTGGCCGGGGCAGGGGCCGGGGAGACCCAGTACTTC. Translation gives CASSLAGAGAGETQYF.

The CDR3 sequence is CASSLSQVYGYTF. The CDR3 bases are TGCGCCAGCAGCTTGTCACAGGTATATGGCTACACCTTC. The V gene is TRBV5-1, the J gene TRBJ1-2; possibly TRBD1 for D (5 bases). CDR1 and CDR2 from the germline V gene are SGHRS and YFSETQ. V lost 1 base, J lost 5 bases, and 9 bases lay in between. CDR3 length: 13 amino acids. Using reference TRBV5-1 and TRBJ1-2 for the parts outside the CDR3, the full variable domain is KAGVTQTPRYLIKTRGQQVTLSCSPISGHRSVSWYQQTPGQGLQFLFEYFSETQRNKGNFPGRFSGRQFSNSRSEMNVSTLELGDSALYLCASSLSQVYGYTFGSGTRLTVV.

This clone was seen only a few times. The rearrangement joins TRBV2 to TRBJ1-2, with D perhaps matching TRBD1 (6 bases). Per germline, CDR1 SNHLY and CDR2 FYNNEI. V dropped 11 bases and J dropped 8 bases, with 18 bases sitting between them. The length of the CDR3 is 12 residues. Here the CDR3 DNA reads TGTGCCGGTTTCGACAGGCGCGGCGGCTACACCTTC. Translation gives CAGFDRRGGYTF.

The chain couples TRBV2 to TRBJ1-2, with no clear D. CDR3 length equals 12 residues. Trimming cost V 10 bases and J 0 bases, with 9 bases left between them. Germline V gene sequence: CDR1 SNHLY, CDR2 FYNNEI. CDR3 residues: CANHRANYGYTF. CDR3 coding DNA: TGTGCCAATCACCGGGCTAACTATGGCTACACCTTC.

The chain joins TRBV12-5 to TRBJ2-1; D perhaps matches TRBD2 (5 bases). CDR1 LGHNT and CDR2 FRNRAP come from the germline V gene. Trimming removed 1 base from V and 3 bases from J, with 10 bases in between. The CDR3 is 15 residues long. CDR3 in amino acids: CASGLGIASYNEQFF. The CDR3 DNA sequence: TGTGCTAGTGGTTTGGGAATAGCGAGCTACAATGAGCAGTTCTTC.

This clone was picked up a small number of times. The chain is built from TRBV4-2 and TRBJ2-5; possible D gene TRBD1, 6 bases. The ends were cut back, 1 base at V and 5 bases at J, with 14 bases in the middle. The CDR3 has 15 residues. Germline lookup yields CDR1 LGHNA and CDR2 YNFKEQ. The chain's CDR3 is CASSQGTRGAETQYF. The CDR3 coding sequence is TGTGCCAGCAGCCAAGGGACCAGGGGTGCCGAGACCCAGTACTTC.

The rearrangement links TRBV6-5 to TRBJ1-6; 9 nucleotides match TRBD1. J gave up 7 bases and V 7 bases, and 8 bases lay outside the gene matches. The CDR3 totals 15 residues. Germline V lookup: CDR1 MNHEY, CDR2 SVGAGI. CDR3 DNA sequence: TGTGCCAGCACCTACTGGGACAGGGCGAATTCACCCCTCCACTTT. As protein: CASTYWDRANSPLHF.

The rearrangement uses TRBV6-1 and TRBJ1-3, with 9 bases lining up with TRBD1. This CDR3 spans 16 amino acids. CDR1 MNHNS and CDR2 SASEGT come from the germline V gene. Trimming at V came to 3 bases and at J to 2 bases, leaving 5 bases not matched to a gene. CDR3 nucleotides: TGTGCCAGCAGTGATCGGGACAGGGTACCTGGAAACACCATATATTTT. Encoded protein: CASSDRDRVPGNTIYF.

The V gene is TRBV28, the J gene TRBJ1-6, with a possible D match to TRBD1 (5 bases). Trimming cost V 3 bases and J 8 bases, with 11 bases left between them. Germline V lookup: CDR1 MDHEN, CDR2 SYDVKM. The CDR3 has 14 amino acids. The CDR3 DNA sequence: TGTGCCAGCAGTTTTTCTGGGGGGGATTCACCCCTCCACTTT. Amino acid sequence: CASSFSGGDSPLHF.

The chain combines TRBV18 with TRBJ1-4, with 9 nucleotides matching TRBD1. Germline V gene data show CDR1 as KGHSH and CDR2 as LQKENI. The CDR3 has 14 amino acids. V lost 5 bases and J lost 12; bases outside the gene matches: 10. The CDR3 DNA reads TGTGCCAGCTCAATACAGGGGGCGTCGAGGGAACTGTTTTTT. Its translation is CASSIQGASRELFF.

Worth noting for this clone: Other DNA sequences in this specimen translate into the identical CDR3. V and J are TRBV7-9 and TRBJ2-3; D perhaps matches TRBD2 (6 bases). V lost 3 bases to trimming and J lost 6 bases, with 13 bases between them. The germline V gene has CDR1 SEHNR and CDR2 FQNEAQ (reference sequence). This CDR3 contains 14 residues. The CDR3 here is CASSLELAADTQYF. CDR3 sequence (DNA): TGTGCCAGCAGCTTGGAACTAGCAGCTGATACGCAGTATTTT.

The chain is built from TRBV18 and TRBJ2-3; the match to TRBD1 covers 7 bases. This CDR3 is built from 17 residues. V lost 4 bases and J lost 3; bases outside the gene matches: 13. Germline CDR1 and CDR2: KGHSH and LQKENI. This chain's CDR3 is CASSHIRQGTSTDTQYF. In DNA, the CDR3 is TGTGCCAGCTCACACATTCGACAGGGCACTTCGACAGATACGCAGTATTTT.

The table lists this clone with a count of one. The chain carries TRBV28 and TRBJ1-2; 7 nucleotides align to TRBD1. Losses at the gene ends were 9 bases for V and 5 bases for J; bases not matched to a gene: 6. The CDR3 covers 12 residues. CDR1 is MDHEN and CDR2 is SYDVKM in the germline V gene. CDR3 amino acids: CARRQGSYGYTF. The CDR3, as DNA: TGTGCCAGACGACAGGGATCGTATGGCTACACCTTC.

The rearrangement links TRBV7-2 to TRBJ2-3; possible D gene TRBD1, 6 bases. CDR3 length equals 16 residues. The germline V gene encodes CDR1 SGHTA and CDR2 FQGNSA. Trimming removed 3 bases at V and 2 bases at J, with 15 bases between. The CDR3 protein is CASSFPPKGVTDTQYF. The CDR3 region has the DNA TGTGCCAGCAGCTTTCCCCCCAAGGGGGTCACAGATACGCAGTATTTT.

The CDR3 loop is CSVEGARGADTQYF. The CDR3 region has the DNA TGCAGCGTTGAGGGGGCGAGAGGTGCAGATACGCAGTATTTT. The V gene is TRBV29-1, the J gene TRBJ2-3; D is possibly TRBD1 (6 bases). CDR3 length: 14 residues. Trimming left V 3 bases short and J 4 bases short, with 14 bases between. Germline V gene lookup returns CDR1 SQVTM and CDR2 ANQGSEA.

This clone has a handful of counts. The rearrangement joins TRBV6-2 or TRBV6-3 to TRBJ2-7, with D possibly TRBD1 on 6 matching bases. This CDR3 region has 12 residues. The germline gives CDR1 MNHEY, CDR2 SVGEGT. V gave up 6 bases and J gave up 3 bases, with 9 bases separating them. CDR3 region: CASSLDSYEQYV. Here the CDR3 DNA reads TGTGCCAGCAGCCTGGACAGCTACGAGCAGTACGTC.

V is TRBV19 and J is TRBJ1-2, with D uncertain. The CDR3 covers 13 residues. V dropped 4 bases and J dropped 4 bases, with 10 bases sitting between them. Germline loops: CDR1 LNHDA, CDR2 SQIVND (reference sequence). CDR3 sequence: CASSRESGYGYTF. CDR3 in DNA: TGTGCCAGTAGTAGGGAGTCGGGCTATGGCTACACCTTC. Full variable domain (outside the CDR3, taken from reference TRBV19 and TRBJ1-2): DGGITQSPKYLFRKEGQNVTLSCEQNLNHDAMYWYRQDPGQGLRLIYYSQIVNDFQKGDIAEGYSVSREKKESFPLTVTSAQKNPTAFYLCASSRESGYGYTFGSGTRLTVV.

The V gene is TRBV5-6, the J gene TRBJ2-3; 9 positions agree with TRBD1. The CDR3 is 16 amino acids. Germline CDR1 and CDR2: SGHDT and YYEEEE. J was trimmed by 5 bases and V by 4 bases; bases with no gene match: 11. CDR3 region: CASSNWGGQGGDTQYF. Written as DNA, the CDR3 is TGTGCCAGCAGCAATTGGGGGGGACAGGGTGGAGATACGCAGTATTTT.

This rearrangement joins TRBV4-1 to TRBJ1-4; TRBD1 matches 8 bases. With 1 base clipped from V and 6 bases from J, the junction kept 7 bases outside the gene matches. This CDR3 has 16 amino acids. CDR1 and CDR2 from the germline V gene are MGHRA and YSYEKL. The CDR3 loop is CASSQGRLTGDEKLFF. As DNA, the CDR3 is TGCGCCAGCAGCCAAGGGCGCCTGACAGGGGATGAAAAACTGTTTTTT.

The V call is TRBV10-3, the J call TRBJ1-1; 7 bases map to TRBD1. V gave up 6 bases and J gave up 11 bases; unmatched junction bases: 15. This CDR3 is built from 14 residues. The germline CDR1 and CDR2 sequences are ENHRY and SYGVKD. This CDR3 is CAIRARDSGMGAFF. CDR3 DNA: TGTGCCATCAGGGCCCGGGACAGTGGGATGGGCGCTTTCTTT.

This clone has only one observation. This chain joins TRBV6-2 or TRBV6-3 and TRBJ1-5, with 8 bases lining up with TRBD1. Trimming took 4 bases from V and 0 from J; bases not matched to a gene: 11. The germline V gene has CDR1 MNHEY and CDR2 SVGEGT. CDR3 size: 18 residues. Here the CDR3 reads CASSWDRRGEDSNQPQHF. In DNA form, the CDR3 reads TGTGCCAGCAGTTGGGACAGGAGGGGTGAGGATAGCAATCAGCCCCAGCATTTT.